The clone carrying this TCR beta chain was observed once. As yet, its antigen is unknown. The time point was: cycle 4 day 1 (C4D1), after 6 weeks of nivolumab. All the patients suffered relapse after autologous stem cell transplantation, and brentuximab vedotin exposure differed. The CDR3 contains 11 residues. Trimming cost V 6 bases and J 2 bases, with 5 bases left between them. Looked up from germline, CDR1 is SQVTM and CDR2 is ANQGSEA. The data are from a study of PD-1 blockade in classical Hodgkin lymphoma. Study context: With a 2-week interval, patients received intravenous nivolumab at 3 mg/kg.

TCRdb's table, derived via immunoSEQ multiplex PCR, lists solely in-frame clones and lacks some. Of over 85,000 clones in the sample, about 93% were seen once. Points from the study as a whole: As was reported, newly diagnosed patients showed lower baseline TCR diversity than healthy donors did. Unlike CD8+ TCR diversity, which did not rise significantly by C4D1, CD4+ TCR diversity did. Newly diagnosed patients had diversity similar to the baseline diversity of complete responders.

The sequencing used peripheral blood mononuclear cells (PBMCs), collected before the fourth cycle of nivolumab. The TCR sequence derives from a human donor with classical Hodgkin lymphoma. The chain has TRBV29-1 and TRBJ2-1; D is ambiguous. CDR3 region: CSVWAYNEQFF. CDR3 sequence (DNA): TGCAGCGTGTGGGCCTACAATGAGCAGTTCTTC.